This T cell receptor beta chain was found in a study of cytomegalovirus exposure and HLA in healthy donors. Study-wide points: It is likely that the observed cluster of highly shared sequence variants was a sequencing artifact.

A note on this clone: Its antigen is undetermined.

Germline loops: CDR1 SGDLS, CDR2 YYNGEE. Trimming at V came to 2 bases and at J to 5 bases, leaving 11 bases not matched to a gene. This CDR3 comprises 17 residues. Amplification used 60 Vbeta primers and 13 Jbeta primers. Clones were sequenced by immunoSEQ multiplex PCR, and TCRdb holds only the in-frame ones, with some missing. The sample has 150,000 to 200,000 clones; 75% to 90% are singletons. This TCR derives from a girl aged 2 to 10 in good health and CMV-seropositive. The sequenced material came from PBMCs. This chain links TRBV9 with TRBJ2-2; 8 nucleotides agree with TRBD1. The CDR3 region has the DNA TGTGCCAGCAGCGTTGCACCAGGGGGCGCTCGGACCGGGGAGCTGTTTTTT. Amino acids: CASSVAPGGARTGELFF.